This TCR beta chain is drawn from a study of OX40 agonist ivuxolimab in advanced cancers. Regarding the research as a whole: Ivuxolimab was an agonistic, fully human IgG2 monoclonal antibody directed against OX40 (CD134), a costimulatory receptor. Intravenous ivuxolimab was administered to patients every 2 weeks at six dose levels: 0.01, 0.1, 0.3, 1.5, 3 and 10 mg/kg. Of the approximately 54 patients in dose escalation, about 19 had hepatocellular carcinoma, some 15 had melanoma, 9 had renal cell carcinoma and 9 had head and neck cancer. In the dose-escalation cohort, more than 80% of patients were male, and the mean age was roughly 60 years with a range of roughly 20 to 85. Prior anti-PD-1, anti-PD-L1 or anti-CTLA-4 therapy was permitted, and checkpoint inhibitors had been received by around 40% of dose-escalation patients. Partial responses were achieved by three dose-escalation patients, of whom one had hepatocellular carcinoma and two had cutaneous melanoma. Peripheral TCRbeta sequencing aimed to test whether ivuxolimab altered TCR sequence diversity and caused clonal T-cell expansion. The paper reports the monotherapy dose-escalation portion (N of about 56 patients) of the phase I ivuxolimab trial.

Results and caveats for the whole study, not just this receptor: After ivuxolimab, more expanded clones were found on average in CD8+ T cells than in CD4+ T cells. Antigen specificity was not determined for the clonally expanded peripheral T cells. In partial responders in the 0.1-3.0 mg/kg groups, normalized peripheral clonal expansion was found to be among the lowest, especially among CD8+ T cells. Low levels of normalized T-cell clonal expansion were also seen in some nonresponding patients. Clonal expansion of both CD4+ and CD8+ blood T cells was observed from baseline to week 6 at doses 0.1 to 3.0 mg/kg.

The trial excluded patients who had a history of autoimmune disease or who were on systemic immunosuppression. Peripheral blood for TCR sequencing was drawn from every dose cohort at baseline, at cycle 4 day 1 and at cycle 7 day 1. The samples were drawn from a first-in-human, open-label, multicenter phase I dose-escalation trial of ivuxolimab. Adults with locally advanced or metastatic melanoma, renal cell, hepatocellular, or head and neck squamous cell carcinoma were enrolled in the trial. CD4+ and CD8+ T cells were sorted separately from peripheral blood before TCR sequencing. Worth noting for this clone: The antigen it recognizes is unknown. One base away there is no much larger clone; base qualities are not given.

Trimming removed 0 bases from V and 3 bases from J; the gene matches leave 1 base unexplained. Its CDR3 holds 15 amino acids, cysteine through phenylalanine. CDR3 DNA is the only sequence kept; it has 45 bases, read in frame from the first base. Reading the germline V gene gives CDR1 SGHRS and CDR2 YFSETQ. Genomic DNA was isolated from the sorted cells so that the TCRbeta CDR3 region could be sequenced. The immunoSEQ Assay was used to sequence the TCRbeta CDR3 regions. Sourced from immuneACCESS, this table was stored by TCRdb with only in-frame sequences that have V and J called. A share of the clones is absent; for the studies checked, an unresolved V gene accounts for under half, and the remainder has no known explanation. This sample is represented by nearly 20,000 clones; about nine tenths of them were singletons. Roughly 15% of the sample goes to the ten largest clones.

This TCR came from an adult with an advanced solid tumor such as melanoma, head and neck, liver or kidney cancer. Sample: CD4+ or CD8+ T cells sorted from blood, taken in a trial of the OX40 agonist ivuxolimab. Recombination linked TRBV5-1 to TRBJ2-3; 10 junctional bases match TRBD1. The nucleotides are TGCGCCAGCAGCTTGGAGGGACAGGGGACAGATACGCAGTATTTT. Its product reads: CASSLEGQGTDTQYF. With the portions outside the CDR3 filled from the reference TRBV5-1 and TRBJ2-3 genes, the complete variable region becomes KAGVTQTPRYLIKTRGQQVTLSCSPISGHRSVSWYQQTPGQGLQFLFEYFSETQRNKGNFPGRFSGRQFSNSRSEMNVSTLELGDSALYLCASSLEGQGTDTQYFGPGTRLTVL.